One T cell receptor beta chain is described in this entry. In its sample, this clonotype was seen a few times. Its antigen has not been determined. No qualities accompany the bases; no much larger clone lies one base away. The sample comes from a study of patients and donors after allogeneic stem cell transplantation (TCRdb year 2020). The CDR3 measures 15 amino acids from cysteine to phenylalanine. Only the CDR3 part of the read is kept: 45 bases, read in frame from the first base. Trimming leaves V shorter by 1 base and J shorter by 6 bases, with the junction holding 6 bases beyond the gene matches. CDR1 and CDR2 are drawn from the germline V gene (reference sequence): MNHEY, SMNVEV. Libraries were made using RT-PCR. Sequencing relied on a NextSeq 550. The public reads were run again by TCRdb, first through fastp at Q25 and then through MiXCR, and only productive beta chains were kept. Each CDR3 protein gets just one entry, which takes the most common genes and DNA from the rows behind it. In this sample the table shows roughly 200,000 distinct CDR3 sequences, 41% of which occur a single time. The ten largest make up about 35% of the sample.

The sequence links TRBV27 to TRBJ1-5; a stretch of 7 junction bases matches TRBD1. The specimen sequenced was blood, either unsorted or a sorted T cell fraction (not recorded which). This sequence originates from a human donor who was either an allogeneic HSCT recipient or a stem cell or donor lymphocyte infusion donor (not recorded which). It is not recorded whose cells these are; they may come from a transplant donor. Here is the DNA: TGTGCCAGCAGTTTATTCCAGGGGGTTGGTCAGCCCCAGCATTTT. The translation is CASSLFQGVGQPQHF.